The 23 T cell receptor beta chains in this list originate from one sample, sequenced in a study of blood T cell repertoires in COVID-19 (dated by TCRdb to about 2020). The library was built by means of the immunoSEQ multiplex PCR assay. Sourced from immuneACCESS, this table was stored by TCRdb with only in-frame sequences that have V and J called. A share of the clones is absent; for the studies checked, an unresolved V gene accounts for under half, and the remainder has no known explanation. The sample table records about 36,000 clones; 75% to 95% of these occur just once. The ten largest make up under 5% of the sample. Material: peripheral blood. The receptors were sampled from a human donor in a cohort sampled during active COVID-19.

The CDR3 DNA reads as TGTGCCAGTTCCGGGAACACTGAAGCTTTCTTT. Amino acid sequence: CASSGNTEAFF. The chain is built from TRBV27 and TRBJ1-1; no reliable D call. This CDR3 has 11 residues. CDR1 and CDR2 (germline): MNHEY, SMNVEV (reference sequence). Trimming removed 9 bases at V and 1 base at J, with 6 bases between.

This clone has only one observation. The rearrangement uses TRBV11-2 and TRBJ2-7, with 7 positions matching TRBD2. The ends lost 8 bases at V and 5 bases at J; junction bases unmatched: 9. This CDR3 comprises 13 residues. Germline CDR1 and CDR2: SGHAT and FQNNGV. The CDR3 DNA sequence: TGTGCCAGCGGCGGGACTACCTCGGACGAGCAGTACTTC. Translation: CASGGTTSDEQYF.

J is TRBJ1-2 and V is TRBV7-9; 7 bases are shared with TRBD1. This CDR3 contains 17 residues. Germline CDR1 is SEHNR and CDR2 is FQNEAQ (reference sequence). J lost 5 bases, V lost 0 bases, and 12 bases had no gene match. CDR3 in amino acids: CASSLAGPQGTGYGYTF. CDR3 nucleotide sequence: TGTGCCAGCAGCTTAGCGGGACCACAGGGGACCGGATATGGCTACACCTTC.

This chain joins TRBV24-1 and TRBJ2-7, with D perhaps matching TRBD1 (6 bases). CDR1 KGHDR and CDR2 SFDVKD come from the germline V gene. Trimming removed 5 bases from V and 4 bases from J, with 11 bases in between. The CDR3 runs 13 residues. This chain's CDR3 is CATSAGQVYEQYF. In DNA form, the CDR3 reads TGTGCCACCAGTGCGGGACAAGTTTACGAGCAGTACTTC.

The chain uses TRBV24-1 and TRBJ2-3, with TRBD2 matching 8 bases. The V gene end was trimmed by 7 bases and the J gene end by 6 bases; junction bases not matched to a gene: 5. In germline, CDR1 is KGHDR, CDR2 SFDVKD. This CDR3 has 13 residues. The CDR3 DNA reads TGTGCCACCAGCGGGGGGGGGTTGGATACGCAGTATTTT. Amino acid sequence: CATSGGGLDTQYF.

The V and J genes are TRBV15 and TRBJ1-4, with D hard to call. CDR1 is LNHNV, CDR2 YYDKDF, per germline (reference sequence). CDR3 length: 12 residues. Trimming left V 2 bases short and J 8 bases short, with 6 bases between. This chain's CDR3 is CATSRPREKLFF. DNA for the CDR3: TGTGCCACCAGCAGACCCAGGGAAAAACTGTTTTTT.

The rearrangement uses TRBV7-9 and TRBJ2-7; 8 bases map to TRBD1. The V and J ends lost 1 base and 0 bases, in that order; junction bases with no gene match: 2. This CDR3 is built from 15 residues. Germline CDR1 SEHNR, CDR2 FQNEAQ (reference sequence). Here the CDR3 reads CASSLGDRSSYEQYF. In DNA form, the CDR3 reads TGTGCCAGCAGCTTAGGGGACAGGAGCTCCTACGAGCAGTACTTC.

The chain recombines TRBV27 with TRBJ2-1; 9 bases match TRBD2. This CDR3 spans 16 amino acids. Looked up from germline, CDR1 is MNHEY and CDR2 is SMNVEV (reference sequence). J lost 7 bases, V lost 2 bases, and 9 bases had no gene match. In DNA, the CDR3 is TGTGCCAGCAGTTTAGCCCTTAGCGGGGGACAGAATGAGCAGTTCTTC. This sequence encodes CASSLALSGGQNEQFF.

The CDR3 reads CASSSDRVQETQYF. The CDR3 nucleotides are TGTGCCAGCAGCTCCGACAGGGTACAAGAGACCCAGTACTTC. This chain connects TRBV7-2 to TRBJ2-5, with 7 nucleotides matching TRBD1. The CDR3 is 14 residues long. V shed 4 bases, J shed 2 bases, and the junction held 4 bases outside the gene matches. Germline CDR1 and CDR2: SGHTA and FQGNSA.

This clone was seen just once. The V and J genes are TRBV6-1 and TRBJ1-3; the D is unclear. The CDR3 is made up of 14 amino acids. V dropped 0 bases and J dropped 0 bases, with 3 bases sitting between them. Germline CDR1 is MNHNS and CDR2 is SASEGT. For the CDR3, the DNA is TGTGCCAGCAGTGAAGCTAGCTCTGGAAACACCATATATTTT. The encoded protein is CASSEASSGNTIYF.

The V and J genes are TRBV5-6 and TRBJ2-2; TRBD1 is a possible D gene (5 bases). This CDR3 has 16 residues. Trimming took off 1 base at V and 4 bases at J, with 14 bases between the two ends. Germline-derived CDR1 and CDR2 are SGHDT and YYEEEE. The CDR3 loop reads CASSLWQGPSTGELFF. CDR3 bases: TGTGCCAGCAGCTTGTGGCAGGGCCCTAGCACCGGGGAGCTGTTTTTT.

This sequence joins TRBV4-3 and TRBJ2-3, with TRBD2 matching over 10 bases. The J segment lost 6 bases and the V segment lost 4 bases, leaving 7 bases of the junction unmatched. From germline, CDR1 is LGHNA and CDR2 YSLEER. This CDR3 has 15 residues. The CDR3: CASSRLAGGGDTQYF. The CDR3 region has the DNA TGCGCCAGCAGCCGCTTAGCGGGAGGAGGGGATACGCAGTATTTT.

The chain has TRBV5-1 and TRBJ2-2, with 10 positions matching TRBD2. With 0 bases clipped from V and 1 base from J, the junction kept 9 bases outside the gene matches. The CDR3 spans 19 residues. Germline loops: CDR1 SGHRS, CDR2 YFSETQ. CDR3 residues: CASSLVPGLATMNTGELFF. The DNA of the CDR3 is TGCGCCAGCAGCTTGGTACCGGGACTAGCGACAATGAACACCGGGGAGCTGTTTTTT.

The chain uses TRBV19 and TRBJ1-5; 11 nucleotides match TRBD1. V shed 5 bases and J 7 bases; nucleotides not matched to a gene: 10. The CDR3 runs 16 residues. CDR1 is LNHDA and CDR2 is SQIVND in the germline V gene (reference sequence). In nucleotides, the CDR3 is TGTGCCAGTAGTTTAGGACAGGGGGCGGGATACCAGCCCCAGCATTTT. Encoded protein: CASSLGQGAGYQPQHF.

The chain links TRBV3-1 (or the pseudogene TRBV3-2) to TRBJ1-2, with D uncertain. Trimming took off 4 bases at V and 2 bases at J, with 8 bases between the two ends. Looked up from germline, CDR1 is LGHDT and CDR2 is YNNKEL (reference sequence). There are 13 residues in the CDR3. For the CDR3, the DNA is TGTGCCAGCAGCCGTGCGGAGAACTATGGCTACACCTTC. The encoded protein is CASSRAENYGYTF.

CDR3: CASSPLSGRDETQYF. The CDR3 DNA reads as TGTGCCAGCAGTCCCCTAAGCGGGAGGGACGAGACCCAGTACTTC. The J gene is TRBJ2-5, the V gene TRBV28, with 10 bases lining up with TRBD2. The CDR3 has 15 residues. With V trimmed by 5 bases and J by 5 bases, 8 bases remained unmatched. Germline V gene lookup returns CDR1 MDHEN and CDR2 SYDVKM. Complete variable domain (other parts from reference TRBV28 and TRBJ2-5): DVKVTQSSRYLVKRTGEKVFLECVQDMDHENMFWYRQDPGLGLRLIYFSYDVKMKEKGDIPEGYSVSREKKERFSLILESASTNQTSMYLCASSPLSGRDETQYFGPGTRLLVL.

This chain uses TRBV7-2 with TRBJ2-1; TRBD1 agrees at 7 bases. Germline loops: CDR1 SGHTA, CDR2 FQGNSA. This CDR3 is 14 amino acids long. V trimming: 8 bases; J trimming: 3 bases; junction bases outside the gene matches: 7. CDR3 in amino acids: CASGPGTVYNEQFF. Written as DNA, the CDR3 is TGTGCCAGCGGACCCGGGACAGTCTACAATGAGCAGTTCTTC.

The rearrangement links TRBV14 to TRBJ2-1; TRBD2 matches at 13 bases. CDR1 is SGHDN, CDR2 FVKESK, per germline. The CDR3 is made up of 19 amino acids. J lost 6 bases, V lost 4 bases, and 15 bases had no gene match. The CDR3 spells CASSPWTSGGGGFINEQFF. DNA for the CDR3: TGTGCCAGCAGCCCCTGGACTAGCGGGGGAGGTGGATTCATCAATGAGCAGTTCTTC.

This chain uses TRBV2 with TRBJ2-3; no definite D call. Trimming stripped 6 bases from V and 7 bases from J, with 32 bases between. CDR1 SNHLY and CDR2 FYNNEI come from the germline V gene. The CDR3 has 19 amino acids. The CDR3 is CASSREVVASSPARYTQYF. In DNA form, the CDR3 reads TGTGCCAGCAGCCGAGAGGTAGTCGCATCCTCCCCGGCTCGCTATACGCAGTATTTT. Looking up the rest from reference TRBV2 and TRBJ2-3 gives the full variable domain: EPEVTQTPSHQVTQMGQEVILRCVPISNHLYFYWYRQILGQKVEFLVSFYNNEISEKSEIFDDQFSVERPDGSNFTLKIRSTKLEDSAMYFCASSREVVASSPARYTQYFGPGTRLTVL.

The V gene is TRBV20-1, the J gene TRBJ2-7, with D tentatively TRBD1 (6 bases). V was trimmed by 7 bases and J by 5 bases, leaving 12 bases between them. CDR1 is DFQATT, CDR2 SNEGSKA, per germline (reference sequence). The CDR3 sequence is 11 residues long. The CDR3 reads CSGQGLNEQYF. As DNA, the CDR3 is TGCAGTGGGCAGGGGCTTAACGAGCAGTACTTC.

The V and J genes are TRBV3-1 (or the pseudogene TRBV3-2) and TRBJ2-7; D is undetermined. The CDR3 sequence is 13 residues long. Germline loops: CDR1 LGHDT, CDR2 YNNKEL (reference sequence). Trimming cost V 5 bases and J 0 bases, with 8 bases left between them. CDR3 in DNA: TGTGCCAGCAGCGGAGCCTACTCCTACGAGCAGTACTTC. This sequence encodes CASSGAYSYEQYF.

In DNA, the CDR3 is TGCGCCAGCAGCGAACAGGGTGGGGCAGATACGCAGTATTTT. Its translation is CASSEQGGADTQYF. J is TRBJ2-3 and V is TRBV5-1; a weak D match, TRBD1 (6 bases). The CDR3 consists of 14 residues. Germline lookup yields CDR1 SGHRS and CDR2 YFSETQ. V lost 4 bases to trimming and J lost 4 bases, with 13 bases between them. Combining the CDR3 with reference TRBV5-1 and TRBJ2-3 gives the whole variable domain KAGVTQTPRYLIKTRGQQVTLSCSPISGHRSVSWYQQTPGQGLQFLFEYFSETQRNKGNFPGRFSGRQFSNSRSEMNVSTLELGDSALYLCASSEQGGADTQYFGPGTRLTVL.

The V and J genes are TRBV6-1 and TRBJ1-5; 9 nucleotides line up with TRBD1. The CDR3 spans 17 residues. Per germline, CDR1 MNHNS and CDR2 SASEGT. Unmatched junction bases numbered 5, after V lost 1 base and J lost 1 base. CDR3 in DNA: TGTGCCAGCAGTGAAGGGACAGGGGTGTGGAGCAATCAGCCCCAGCATTTT. Translated, it gives CASSEGTGVWSNQPQHF.